This T cell receptor beta chain was identified in a study of cytomegalovirus exposure and HLA in healthy donors. About this clone: Antigen: not known.

The PCR contained 60 Vbeta and 13 Jbeta primers. TCRdb's table, derived via immunoSEQ multiplex PCR, lists solely in-frame clones and lacks some. The sample has more than 100,000 clones, about 62% seen once. Regarding the study as a whole: TCR association rates varied by HLA locus in a later analysis, with DRB1 highest and HLA-C lowest.

The V and J ends lost 5 bases and 5 bases, in that order; junction bases with no gene match: 7. CDR1 is SGHRS, CDR2 YFSETQ, per germline. This CDR3 comprises 14 residues. The receptor's source is a woman aged 40 to 50 in good health and CMV-seropositive. V is TRBV5-1 and J is TRBJ1-1; 9 bases match TRBD1. Sequenced: PBMCs. CDR3 in amino acids: CASSPGQGWTEAFF. CDR3 DNA sequence: TGCGCCAGCAGTCCTGGACAGGGGTGGACTGAAGCTTTCTTT.